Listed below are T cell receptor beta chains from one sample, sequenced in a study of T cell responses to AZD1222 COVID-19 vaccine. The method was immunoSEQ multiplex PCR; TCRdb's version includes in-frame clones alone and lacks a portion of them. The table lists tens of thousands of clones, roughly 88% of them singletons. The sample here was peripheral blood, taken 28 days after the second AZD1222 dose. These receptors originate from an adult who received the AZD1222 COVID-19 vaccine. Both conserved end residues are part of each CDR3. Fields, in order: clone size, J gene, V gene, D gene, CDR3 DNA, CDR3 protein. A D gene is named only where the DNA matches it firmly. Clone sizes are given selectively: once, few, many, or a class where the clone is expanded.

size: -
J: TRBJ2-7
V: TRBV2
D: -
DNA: TGTGCCAGCAGTGAACGTTTAGGGATAAACGAGCAGTACTTC
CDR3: CASSERLGINEQYF

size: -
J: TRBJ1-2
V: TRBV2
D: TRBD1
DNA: TGTGCCAGCAGTGAACGACAGGGCTACTATGGCTACACCTTC
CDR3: CASSERQGYYGYTF

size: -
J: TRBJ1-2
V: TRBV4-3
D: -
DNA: TGCGCCAGCAGCCAAGAGTTCGTGATAGGGGTGGACTATGGCTACACCTTC
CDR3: CASSQEFVIGVDYGYTF

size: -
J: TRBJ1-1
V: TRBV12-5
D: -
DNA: TGTGCTAGTGGTAAAAACCGGGACCGAGCTGAAGCTTTCTTT
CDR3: CASGKNRDRAEAFF

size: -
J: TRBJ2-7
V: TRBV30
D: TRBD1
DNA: TGTGCCAGCGACAGGGGGCGCGAGCAGTACTTC
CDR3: CASDRGREQYF

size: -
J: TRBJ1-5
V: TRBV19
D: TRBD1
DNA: TGTGCCAGTAGTATTGACAGGGGCGGCCAGCCCCAGCATTTT
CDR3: CASSIDRGGQPQHF

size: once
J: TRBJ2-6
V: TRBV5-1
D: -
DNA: TGCGCCAGCAGCTTTGGTGGCTCTGGGGCCAACGTCCTGACTTTC
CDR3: CASSFGGSGANVLTF

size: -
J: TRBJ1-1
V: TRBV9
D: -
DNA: TGTGCCAGCAGCGTAGTGCAGGGCACTGAAGCTTTCTTT
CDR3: CASSVVQGTEAFF

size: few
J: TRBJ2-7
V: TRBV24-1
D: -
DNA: TGTGCCACCAGTGATTCTGACTTGTACGAGCAGTACTTC
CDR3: CATSDSDLYEQYF

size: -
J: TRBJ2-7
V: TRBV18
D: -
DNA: TGTGCCAGCTCGCCTACAGGAACCGACTACGAGCAGTACTTC
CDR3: CASSPTGTDYEQYF

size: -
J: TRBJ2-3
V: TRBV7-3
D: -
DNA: TGTGCCAGCAGCTTACCGGGGGAGACAGATACGCAGTATTTT
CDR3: CASSLPGETDTQYF

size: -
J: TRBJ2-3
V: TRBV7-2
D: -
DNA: TGTGCCAGCACCCAGTGGAGCGGCTTGAATACAGATACGCAGTATTTT
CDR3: CASTQWSGLNTDTQYF

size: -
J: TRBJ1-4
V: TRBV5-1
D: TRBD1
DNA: TGCGCCAGCAGCTCCCTGCAGGGGGCGCGGTATGAAAAACTGTTTTTT
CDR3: CASSSLQGARYEKLFF

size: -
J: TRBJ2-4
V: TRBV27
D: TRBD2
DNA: TGTGCCAGCAGCACGGAACGGGGGGTTTCCAAAAACATTCAGTACTTC
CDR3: CASSTERGVSKNIQYF

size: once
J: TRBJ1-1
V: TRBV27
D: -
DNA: TGTGCCAGCAGTTTATCCGTGGGGGCGGGGGTAGCTTTCTTT
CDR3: CASSLSVGAGVAFF

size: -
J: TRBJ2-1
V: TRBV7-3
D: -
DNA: TGTGCCAGCAGCTTAATGGGTCTAGCGCACAATGAGCAGTTCTTC
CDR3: CASSLMGLAHNEQFF

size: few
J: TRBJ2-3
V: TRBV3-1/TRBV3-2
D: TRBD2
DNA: TGTGCCAGCAGCCAAGAGTGCGTGGAGCGGGGGGCCACAGATACGCAGTATTTT
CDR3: CASSQECVERGATDTQYF

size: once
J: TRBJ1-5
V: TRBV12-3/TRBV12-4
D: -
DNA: TGTGCCAGCAGTCTCCTGGATCAGCCCCAGCATTTT
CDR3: CASSLLDQPQHF

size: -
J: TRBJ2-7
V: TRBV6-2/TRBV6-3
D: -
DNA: TGTGCCAGCAGTTACAGGGGTCGAACCTACGAGCAGTACTTC
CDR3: CASSYRGRTYEQYF

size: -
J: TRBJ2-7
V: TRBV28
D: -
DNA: TGTGCCACCCGGAGGAGGGAGAGCTCCTACGAGCAGTACTTC
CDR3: CATRRRESSYEQYF

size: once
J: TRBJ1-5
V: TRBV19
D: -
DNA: TGTGCCAGTAGTATAGGGAGGATGGAAAATCAGCCCCAGCATTTT
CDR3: CASSIGRMENQPQHF

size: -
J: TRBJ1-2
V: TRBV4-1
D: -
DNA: TGCGCCAGCAGCCAAGGGGTCGTGCAGGGTATTAACTATGGCTACACCTTC
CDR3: CASSQGVVQGINYGYTF

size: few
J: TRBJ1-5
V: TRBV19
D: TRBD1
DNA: TGTGCCAGTAGTACGACAGGGGGCCAACCCCCCTTTTTTTATAGCAATCAGCCCCAGCATTTT
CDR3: CASSTTGGQPPFFYSNQPQHF

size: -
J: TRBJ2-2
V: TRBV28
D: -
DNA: TGTGCCAGCAGTTTACAGGGCACCGGGGAGCTGTTTTTT
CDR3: CASSLQGTGELFF

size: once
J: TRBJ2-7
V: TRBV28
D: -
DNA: TGTGCCAGCACTAACGGCCACGAGCAGTACTTC
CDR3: CASTNGHEQYF

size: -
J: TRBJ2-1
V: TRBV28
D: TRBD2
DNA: TGTGCCAGCAGTTTCATAACTAGCGGGGGGGATGAGCAGTTCTTC
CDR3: CASSFITSGGDEQFF

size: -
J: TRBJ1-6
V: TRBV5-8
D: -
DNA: TGTGCCAGCAGCGGCAGCGGGGGTCGGCTAAGGTCACCCCTCCACTTT
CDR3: CASSGSGGRLRSPLHF

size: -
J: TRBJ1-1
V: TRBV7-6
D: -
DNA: TGTGCCAGCAGCAACCCAAACACTGAAGCTTTCTTT
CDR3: CASSNPNTEAFF

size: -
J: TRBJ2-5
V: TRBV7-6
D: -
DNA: TGTGCCAGCAGCCGAATGACAGGCTCGGAGACCCAGTACTTC
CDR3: CASSRMTGSETQYF

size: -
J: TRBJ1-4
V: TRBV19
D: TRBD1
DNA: TGTGCCAGTAGTATGACAGGGACGAATGAAAAACTGTTTTTT
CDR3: CASSMTGTNEKLFF

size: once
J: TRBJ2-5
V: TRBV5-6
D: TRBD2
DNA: TGTGCCAGCAGCTTGGGGCTAGCGGGAGAAGAGACCCAGTACTTC
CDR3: CASSLGLAGEETQYF